Detailed here is one TCR beta chain. This clone's antigen is unknown. It has no much larger one-base neighbor in the sample; base qualities were not kept. Sequenced on an Illumina HiSeq 2000. TCR beta chain libraries were generated by multiplex PCR amplification. The amplified TCR beta chain products were analyzed by high-throughput sequencing. Through fastp at Q25 and MiXCR, TCRdb rebuilt clones from the public reads, retaining in-frame beta chains. Identical CDR3 protein sequences are pooled into one entry, listed with their most common genes and DNA. This sample holds 200,000 to 300,000 distinct CDR3 sequences; 30% were observed only once. 1.1% of the sample comes from the top ten. From a lookup of the germline V gene (reference sequence), CDR1 and CDR2 are LGHDT and YNNKEL. V loses 4 bases at its end and J loses 8 bases; junction bases beyond the gene matches: 9. From cysteine to phenylalanine, the CDR3 is 17 amino acids long. The CDR3 DNA has 51 bases and is translated from base 1.

The sample originates from a study of breast tumors, draining lymph nodes, adjacent tissues (dated by TCRdb to between 2015 and 2016). About the investigation overall: Breast cancer patients provided tumor, adjacent nontumor tissue and axillary lymph nodes, and the study compared the TCR beta repertoires across these three sources. The study was designed to assess the relationships and possible T-cell exchange between tumor, surrounding tissue and draining lymph node repertoires in human breast cancer. Beyond this particular receptor, the publication reports: The data were judged consistent with most tumor T cells deriving from the lymph node and then expanding within tumor tissue. The conclusion that tumor T cells originate in lymph nodes was framed as consistent with a hypothesis rather than directly demonstrated. In luminal-like breast cancer, tumor and nontumor tissue repertoires resembled each other significantly more than in basal-like breast cancer. Tumor T-cell repertoires showed less diversity than lymph node repertoires and more diversity than nontumor tissue repertoires, and tumor T-cell repertoires showed preferential V and J gene usage.

Lymph node samples came from the axillary draining lymph nodes of breast cancer patients. The sequence was collected from a female donor with breast cancer. Some clones in this sample may be carry-over from other donors' samples. Recombination joined TRBV3-1 with TRBJ2-4; TRBD2 agrees with 15 junctional bases. Sequencing was carried out using axillary lymph node tissue. The CDR3 region reads CASSRGLAGGRGDIQYF. The nucleotides read TGTGCCAGCAGCCGGGGACTAGCGGGAGGACGGGGGGACATTCAGTACTTC. With all but the CDR3 taken from the reference TRBV3-1 and TRBJ2-4 genes, the full variable domain is: DTAVSQTPKYLVTQMGNDKSIKCEQNLGHDTMYWYKQDSKKFLKIMFSYNNKELIINETVPNRFSPKSPDKAHLNLHINSLELGDSAVYFCASSRGLAGGRGDIQYFGAGTRLSVL.